The T cell receptor (beta chain) under discussion was sequenced for a study of blood T cell repertoires in COVID-19. About the study: Collection of acute and convalescent COVID-19 samples took place in the United States, Italy and Spain. PBMCs, B-cell-depleted T cells, or T cells provided the cDNA or gDNA that made up the material.

How the authors handled the data: Counts of nucleated cells, estimated from reference gene primer amplification, were obtained. Clones were sequenced by immunoSEQ multiplex PCR, and TCRdb holds only the in-frame ones, with some missing. For V, J and clone size, that table is used; D and trimming come from the DNA. The sample lists 300,000 or so clones, 70% to 90% occurring once. Germline assignment: CDR1 KGHSH and CDR2 LQKENI. Trimming cost V 2 bases and J 4 bases, with 12 bases left between them. The CDR3 loop spans 14 amino acids. The specimen was peripheral blood. This chain connects TRBV18 to TRBJ2-7; weak D call: TRBD2 (6 bases). The source is a woman between 40 and 50 years old with acute or convalescent COVID-19. CDR3 nucleotides: TGTGCCAGCTCACCAGATAGGGACTCTTACGAGCAGTACGTC. Amino acid sequence: CASSPDRDSYEQYV.